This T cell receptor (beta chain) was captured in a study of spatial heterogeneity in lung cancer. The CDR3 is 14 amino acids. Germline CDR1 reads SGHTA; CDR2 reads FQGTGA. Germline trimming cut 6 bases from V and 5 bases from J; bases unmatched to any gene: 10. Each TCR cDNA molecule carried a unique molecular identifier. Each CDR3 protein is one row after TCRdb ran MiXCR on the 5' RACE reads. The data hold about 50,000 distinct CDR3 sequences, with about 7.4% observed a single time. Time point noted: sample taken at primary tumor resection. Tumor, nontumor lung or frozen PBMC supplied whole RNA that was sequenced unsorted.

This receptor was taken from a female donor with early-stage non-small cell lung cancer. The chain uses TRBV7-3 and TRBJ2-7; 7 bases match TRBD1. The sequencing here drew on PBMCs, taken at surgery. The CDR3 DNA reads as TGTGCCAGCAGTATCCGGCCAGGGGGACACGAGCAGTACTTC. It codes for CASSIRPGGHEQYF.